This T cell receptor beta chain was captured by sequencing in a study of T-cell memory formation after mild COVID-19. Whole-study context: TCR clusters showed largely donor specificity.

TCRdb analysed the 5' RACE reads with MiXCR anew, one entry per CDR3 protein. The sample contains some 150,000 distinct CDR3 sequences, about 5.5% of which appear only once. Study results and caveats: Still unconfirmed is whether the second-wave clones peaking on day 37 recognized SARS-CoV-2. CD4+ clones that contracted lay mainly in CM and EM; CD8+ ones lay in EMRA.

This CDR3 comprises 15 residues. Concerning this clonotype itself: Its antigen is currently unknown. Its ends do not fully match the called genes, so a read error is possible.

The source is an adult woman who had mild COVID-19 (a few samples of this study predate the infection). Cell type and time point are not known. J is TRBJ2-3 and V is TRBV12-3 or TRBV12-4; tentatively, D is TRBD1 (6 bases). The sample was PBMCs or a T cell subset sorted from them (not recorded which). The CDR3 spells CASSLFWGLTDTKYF. DNA for the CDR3: TGTGCCAGCAGTTTGTTTTGGGGGCTCACAGATACGAAGTATTTT.